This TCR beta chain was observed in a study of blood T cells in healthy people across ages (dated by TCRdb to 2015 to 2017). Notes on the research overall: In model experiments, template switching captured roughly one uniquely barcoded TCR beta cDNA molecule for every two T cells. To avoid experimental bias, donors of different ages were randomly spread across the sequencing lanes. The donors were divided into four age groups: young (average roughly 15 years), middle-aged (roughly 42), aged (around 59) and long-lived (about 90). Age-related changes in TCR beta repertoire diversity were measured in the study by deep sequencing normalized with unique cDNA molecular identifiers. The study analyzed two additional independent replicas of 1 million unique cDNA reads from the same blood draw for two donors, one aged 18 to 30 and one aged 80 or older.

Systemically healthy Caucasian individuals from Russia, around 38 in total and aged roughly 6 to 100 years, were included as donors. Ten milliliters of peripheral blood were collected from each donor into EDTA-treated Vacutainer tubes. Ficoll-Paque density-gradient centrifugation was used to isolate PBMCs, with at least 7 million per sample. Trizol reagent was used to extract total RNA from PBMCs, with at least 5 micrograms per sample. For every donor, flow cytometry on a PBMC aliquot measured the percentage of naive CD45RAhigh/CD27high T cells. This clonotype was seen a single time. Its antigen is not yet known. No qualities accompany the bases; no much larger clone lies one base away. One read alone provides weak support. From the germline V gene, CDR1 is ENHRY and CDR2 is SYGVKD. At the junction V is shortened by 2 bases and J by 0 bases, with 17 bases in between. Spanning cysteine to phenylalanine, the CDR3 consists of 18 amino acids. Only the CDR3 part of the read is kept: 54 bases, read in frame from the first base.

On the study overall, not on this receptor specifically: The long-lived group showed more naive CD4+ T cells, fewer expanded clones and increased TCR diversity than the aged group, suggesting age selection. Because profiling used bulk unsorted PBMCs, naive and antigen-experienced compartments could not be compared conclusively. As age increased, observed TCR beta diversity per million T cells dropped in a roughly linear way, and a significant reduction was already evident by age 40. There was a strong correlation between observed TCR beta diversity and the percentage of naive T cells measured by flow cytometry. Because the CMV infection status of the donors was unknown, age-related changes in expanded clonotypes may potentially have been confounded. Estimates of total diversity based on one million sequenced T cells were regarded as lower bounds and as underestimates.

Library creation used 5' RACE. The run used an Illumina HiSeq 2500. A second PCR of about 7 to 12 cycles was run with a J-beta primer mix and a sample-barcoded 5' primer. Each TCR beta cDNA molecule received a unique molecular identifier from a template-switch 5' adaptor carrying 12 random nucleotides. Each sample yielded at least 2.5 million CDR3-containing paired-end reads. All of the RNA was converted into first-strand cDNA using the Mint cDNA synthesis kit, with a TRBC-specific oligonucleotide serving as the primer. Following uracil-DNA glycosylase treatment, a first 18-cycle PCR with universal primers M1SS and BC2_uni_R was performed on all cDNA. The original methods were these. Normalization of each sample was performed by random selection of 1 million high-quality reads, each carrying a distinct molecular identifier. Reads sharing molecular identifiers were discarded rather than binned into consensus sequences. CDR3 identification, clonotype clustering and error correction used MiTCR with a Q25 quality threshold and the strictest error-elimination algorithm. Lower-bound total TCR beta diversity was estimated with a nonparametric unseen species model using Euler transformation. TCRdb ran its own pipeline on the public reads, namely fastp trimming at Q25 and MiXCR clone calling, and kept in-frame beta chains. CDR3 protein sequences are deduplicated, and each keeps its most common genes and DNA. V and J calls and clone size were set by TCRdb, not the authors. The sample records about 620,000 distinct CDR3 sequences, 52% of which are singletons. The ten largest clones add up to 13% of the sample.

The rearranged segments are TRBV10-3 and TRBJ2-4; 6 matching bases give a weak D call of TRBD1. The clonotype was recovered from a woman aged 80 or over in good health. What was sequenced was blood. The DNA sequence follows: TGTGCCATCAGTGAGCCCACAGGGACCACTTTAGCCAAAAACATTCAGTACTTC. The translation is CAISEPTGTTLAKNIQYF.